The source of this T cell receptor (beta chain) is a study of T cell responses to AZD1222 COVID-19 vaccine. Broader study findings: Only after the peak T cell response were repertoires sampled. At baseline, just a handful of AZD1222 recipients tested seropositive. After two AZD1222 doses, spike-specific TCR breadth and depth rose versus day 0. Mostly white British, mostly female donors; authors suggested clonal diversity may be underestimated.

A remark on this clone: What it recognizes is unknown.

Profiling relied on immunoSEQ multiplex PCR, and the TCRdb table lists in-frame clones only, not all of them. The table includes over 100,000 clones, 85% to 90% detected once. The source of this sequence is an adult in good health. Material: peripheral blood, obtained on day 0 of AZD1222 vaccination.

Here the CDR3 DNA reads TGCAGCGTTGTTCGGACAGGGAATGAAAAACTGTTTTTT. Amino acids: CSVVRTGNEKLFF. The rearrangement uses TRBV29-1 and TRBJ1-4; TRBD1 aligns across 8 bases. This CDR3 has 13 residues. Germline V lookup: CDR1 SQVTM, CDR2 ANQGSEA. Trimming at V came to 4 bases and at J to 5 bases, leaving 3 bases not matched to a gene.